This is a list of T cell receptor beta chains from one sample in a study of T cell responses to AZD1222 COVID-19 vaccine. The method was immunoSEQ multiplex PCR; TCRdb's version includes in-frame clones alone and lacks a portion of them. The repertoire consists of fewer than 150,000 clones, with 88% occurring once and the leading ten covering approximately 3.4%. The sample in question was peripheral blood, obtained on day 0 of AZD1222 vaccination. Receptors were obtained from an adult in good health. The CDR3 runs from the conserved cysteine through the conserved F or W. A D gene is named only where the DNA matches it firmly. Only some rows state a clone size, as once, few, many or a class for expanded clones.

CDR3,DNA,J,V,size,D
CSVSGDEKLFF,TGCAGCGTCTCAGGGGACGAAAAACTGTTTTTT,TRBJ1-4,TRBV29-1,NA,NA
CASSLGLGGEQFF,TGTGCCAGCAGTTTGGGGCTAGGGGGTGAGCAGTTCTTC,TRBJ2-1,TRBV27,few,NA
CSVTPGPAEQETQYF,TGCAGCGTTACGCCTGGACCGGCTGAACAAGAGACCCAGTACTTC,TRBJ2-5,TRBV29-1,NA,NA
CASKKGGTSCIYTGELFF,TGTGCCAGCAAAAAAGGGGGCACTTCGTGTATTTACACCGGGGAGCTGTTTTTT,TRBJ2-2,TRBV21-1,NA,NA
CASSPKLATNEKLFF,TGTGCCAGCTCGCCGAAACTTGCAACTAATGAAAAACTGTTTTTT,TRBJ1-4,TRBV18,NA,NA
CASSLAFSEGGIEPQHF,TGTGCCAGCAGCTTAGCTTTTTCTGAAGGGGGCATAGAGCCCCAGCATTTT,TRBJ1-5,TRBV7-2,NA,TRBD1
CASHGNGYTF,TGTGCCAGCCATGGGAATGGCTACACCTTC,TRBJ1-2,TRBV5-8,NA,NA
CASRDFMEGNYGYTF,TGTGCCAGTAGAGATTTTATGGAGGGGAACTATGGCTACACCTTC,TRBJ1-2,TRBV19,NA,NA
CASSFPARGAHRSGGLF,TGTGCCAGCAGCTTTCCGGCTCGTGGCGCCCACCGTAGCGGGGGGCTCTTC,TRBJ2-1,TRBV12-1,once,NA
CAISVAQGKAFF,TGTGCCATCAGTGTTGCACAGGGTAAAGCTTTCTTT,TRBJ1-1,TRBV10-3,NA,NA
CASSWSGSLYEQYF,TGTGCCAGCAGTTGGTCGGGCTCCCTTTACGAGCAGTACTTC,TRBJ2-7,TRBV7-8,NA,NA
CASSYFSAPNTGELFF,TGTGCCAGCAGTTACTTTTCGGCTCCGAACACCGGGGAGCTGTTTTTT,TRBJ2-2,TRBV6-5,NA,NA
CASSLESQETQYF,TGTGCCAGCAGCTTAGAATCCCAAGAGACCCAGTACTTC,TRBJ2-5,TRBV7-2,NA,NA
CATSRDGGNPYF,TGTGCCACCAGCAGAGATGGGGGGAACCCGTACTTC,TRBJ2-7,TRBV15,NA,NA
CAWSRRVGNTDTQYF,TGTGCCTGGAGTCGGCGAGTAGGAAACACAGATACGCAGTATTTT,TRBJ2-3,TRBV30,few,NA
CASSLPLVTEQYF,TGTGCCAGCAGCTTACCCCTAGTAACCGAGCAGTACTTC,TRBJ2-7,TRBV11-2,few,NA
CASSASGSLDEQFF,TGTGCCAGCAGCGCGAGCGGGAGCTTGGATGAGCAGTTCTTC,TRBJ2-1,TRBV7-7,NA,TRBD2
CASSPGLGNQPQHF,TGTGCCAGCTCACCAGGACTCGGCAATCAGCCCCAGCATTTT,TRBJ1-5,TRBV18,NA,NA
CASSLMEGDTGELFF,TGTGCCAGCAGCCTCATGGAGGGTGACACCGGGGAGCTGTTTTTT,TRBJ2-2,TRBV6-2/TRBV6-3,NA,NA
CAWSTGQRTEAFF,TGTGCCTGGAGTACAGGGCAGAGGACTGAAGCTTTCTTT,TRBJ1-1,TRBV30,NA,NA
CASSYRGGAEAFF,TGTGCCAGCAGTTACAGGGGAGGTGCTGAAGCTTTCTTT,TRBJ1-1,TRBV27,NA,TRBD1
CASSLVGGDSNQPQHF,TGTGCCAGCAGCTTGGTCGGAGGGGATAGCAATCAGCCCCAGCATTTT,TRBJ1-5,TRBV5-5,NA,NA
CASTGDLLQPQHF,TGCGCCAGTACAGGGGATCTTCTGCAGCCCCAGCATTTT,TRBJ1-5,TRBV10-2,once,TRBD1
CASSPGQGENYGYTF,TGTGCCAGCAGCCCCGGACAGGGGGAAAACTATGGCTACACCTTC,TRBJ1-2,TRBV2,once,TRBD1
CASGLDGGNTIYF,TGTGCCAGCGGCCTAGACGGAGGAAACACCATATATTTT,TRBJ1-3,TRBV28,NA,NA
CASSLAAGGQYEQYF,TGTGCCAGCAGCTTGGCGGCGGGAGGGCAATACGAGCAGTACTTC,TRBJ2-7,TRBV7-2,NA,TRBD2
CATFNSGVYLEGYTF,TGTGCCACCTTCAACTCAGGGGTTTACCTCGAGGGCTACACCTTC,TRBJ1-2,TRBV6-5,NA,NA
CSASHSGRADETQYF,TGCAGTGCTAGTCATAGCGGGAGGGCGGATGAGACCCAGTACTTC,TRBJ2-5,TRBV20-1,NA,TRBD2
CASRPGTGGFGAFF,TGTGCCAGCAGACCAGGGACAGGGGGCTTCGGAGCTTTCTTT,TRBJ1-1,TRBV7-9,NA,TRBD1
CASSQGSIRREGSYEQYF,TGTGCCAGCAGCCAAGGAAGCATTAGACGGGAGGGGTCCTACGAGCAGTACTTC,TRBJ2-7,TRBV3-1/TRBV3-2,NA,TRBD2
CASSPGAVQYYEQYF,TGTGCCAGCAGCCCGGGGGCGGTTCAGTACTACGAGCAGTACTTC,TRBJ2-7,TRBV7-9,NA,NA
CASSTDQETQYF,TGTGCCAGCTCGACAGATCAAGAGACCCAGTACTTC,TRBJ2-5,TRBV18,NA,NA
CASSVGDDLHEKLFF,TGTGCCAGCAGCGTAGGGGACGACCTACATGAAAAACTGTTTTTT,TRBJ1-4,TRBV9,NA,NA
CASSLGTAGSYEQYF,TGTGCCAGCAGCCTTGGGACGGCGGGTTCCTACGAGCAGTACTTC,TRBJ2-7,TRBV7-9,NA,NA
CASSLDGGGLREQYF,TGCGCCAGCAGCTTGGACGGGGGAGGGTTGCGCGAGCAGTACTTC,TRBJ2-7,TRBV5-1,once,TRBD2